The clone carrying this T cell receptor (beta chain) was recorded only once. Its antigen is unidentified. The CDR3 contains 13 residues. Trimming left V 4 bases short and J 7 bases short, with 10 bases between. CDR1 and CDR2 (germline): SGHTA, FQGNSA. Clones were sequenced by immunoSEQ multiplex PCR, and TCRdb holds only the in-frame ones, with some missing. Of some 52,000 clones in the sample, 80% to 85% are singletons; the top ten hold around 1.3%. The sample belongs to a study of memory CD4+ T cells and cytomegalovirus serostatus. The sort gate was single viable CD3+CD4+CD8-CD45RO+ cells for memory CD4+ T cells. Study-level points and caveats: Of 150 to 200 reported CMV TCRbeta sequences, roughly 67 were found in memory CD4+ repertoires.

The clonotype originates from an adult in good health and CMV-seropositive. The chain carries TRBV7-2 and TRBJ2-2, with D hard to call. Specimen: memory CD4+ T cells from blood. This CDR3 reads CASSSSLGGELFF. CDR3 nucleotide sequence: TGTGCCAGCAGCTCTTCTCTGGGCGGGGAGCTGTTTTTT.